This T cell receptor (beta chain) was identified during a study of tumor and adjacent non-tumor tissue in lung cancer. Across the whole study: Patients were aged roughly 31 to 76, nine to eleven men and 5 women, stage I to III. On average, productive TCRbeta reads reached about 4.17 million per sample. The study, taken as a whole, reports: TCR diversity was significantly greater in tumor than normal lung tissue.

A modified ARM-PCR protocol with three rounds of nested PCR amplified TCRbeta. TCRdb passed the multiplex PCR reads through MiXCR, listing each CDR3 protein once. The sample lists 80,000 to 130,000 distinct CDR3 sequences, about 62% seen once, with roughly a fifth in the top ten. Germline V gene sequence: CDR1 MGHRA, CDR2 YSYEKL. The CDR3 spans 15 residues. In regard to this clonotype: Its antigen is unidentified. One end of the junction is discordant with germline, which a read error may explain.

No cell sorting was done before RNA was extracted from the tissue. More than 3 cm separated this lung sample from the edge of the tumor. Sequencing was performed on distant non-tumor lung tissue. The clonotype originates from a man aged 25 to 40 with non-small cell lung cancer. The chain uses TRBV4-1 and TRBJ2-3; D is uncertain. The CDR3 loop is CASSQAGRRTDMQYF. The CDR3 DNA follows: TGCGCCAGCAGCCAAGCGGGCAGGCGCACAGATATGCAGTATTTT.